Listed below are T cell receptor beta chains from one sample, sequenced in a study of T cell responses to AZD1222 COVID-19 vaccine. Some clones are missing from TCRdb's copy, which holds only in-frame ones; the method was immunoSEQ multiplex PCR. The profile shows some 150,000 clones, around 87% of them singletons. The specimen was peripheral blood, collected 28 days after the second AZD1222 dose. The receptor set was obtained from an adult who received the AZD1222 COVID-19 vaccine. The CDR3 runs from the conserved cysteine through the conserved F or W. The order of the fields is CDR3 DNA, CDR3 protein, CDR3 length, clone size, V gene, J gene, D gene. The D gene is left open where the match is weak. Rows give clone size only sometimes, using once, few, many, or a class for an expanded clone.

CDR3nt: TGTGCCAGTAGTATGAGGGGAGGCAATCAGCCCCAGCATTTT
CDR3aa: CASSMRGGNQPQHF
len: 14
abundance: -
v_gene: TRBV19
j_gene: TRBJ1-5
d_gene: -

CDR3nt: TGTGCCAGCAGCTTAGTCGGAGGGAACACAGATACGCAGTATTTT
CDR3aa: CASSLVGGNTDTQYF
len: 15
abundance: -
v_gene: TRBV7-2
j_gene: TRBJ2-3
d_gene: -

CDR3nt: TGTGCTAGCAGCTTGATAGGGGGAGACACAGATACGCAGTATTTT
CDR3aa: CASSLIGGDTDTQYF
len: 15
abundance: -
v_gene: TRBV7-7
j_gene: TRBJ2-3
d_gene: -

CDR3nt: TGTGCCAGCAGCAGACGACAGGGGGACACAGATACGCAGTATTTT
CDR3aa: CASSRRQGDTDTQYF
len: 15
abundance: -
v_gene: TRBV9
j_gene: TRBJ2-3
d_gene: TRBD1

CDR3nt: TGTGCCTGGAGCACAGGGGGTCAGCCCCAGCATTTT
CDR3aa: CAWSTGGQPQHF
len: 12
abundance: -
v_gene: TRBV30
j_gene: TRBJ1-5
d_gene: TRBD1

CDR3nt: TGTGCCAGCAGCCTAGGGGGGGTTGAGACCCAGTACTTC
CDR3aa: CASSLGGVETQYF
len: 13
abundance: -
v_gene: TRBV7-2
j_gene: TRBJ2-5
d_gene: -

CDR3nt: TGCGCCAGCAGTTCTGACAGGGGAGGCGGCTACACCTTC
CDR3aa: CASSSDRGGGYTF
len: 13
abundance: few
v_gene: TRBV5-1
j_gene: TRBJ1-2
d_gene: TRBD1

CDR3nt: TGTGCCACCAGCAGAGACGGGACAGGAACCTTGAACACTGAAGCTTTCTTT
CDR3aa: CATSRDGTGTLNTEAFF
len: 17
abundance: few
v_gene: TRBV15
j_gene: TRBJ1-1
d_gene: TRBD1

CDR3nt: TGTGCCAGCAGTGAAGTTATAGGGAGTTCCGGGGAGCTGTTTTTT
CDR3aa: CASSEVIGSSGELFF
len: 15
abundance: -
v_gene: TRBV2
j_gene: TRBJ2-2
d_gene: -

CDR3nt: TGTGCCAGCAGCTTAGAGGCGGGAGGGAAAAATGAGCAGTTCTTC
CDR3aa: CASSLEAGGKNEQFF
len: 15
abundance: few
v_gene: TRBV11-3
j_gene: TRBJ2-1
d_gene: TRBD2

CDR3nt: TGTGCCAGCAGCTTAGCGGCAGGGAATGAGCAGTTCTTC
CDR3aa: CASSLAAGNEQFF
len: 13
abundance: -
v_gene: TRBV7-2
j_gene: TRBJ2-1
d_gene: -

CDR3nt: TGCGCCAGCAGCTTGAGCAGACTCTATGGCTACACCTTC
CDR3aa: CASSLSRLYGYTF
len: 13
abundance: -
v_gene: TRBV5-1
j_gene: TRBJ1-2
d_gene: -

CDR3nt: TGTGCCAGCAGTTCCACGGACAGGGGCGAGTTCTTC
CDR3aa: CASSSTDRGEFF
len: 12
abundance: -
v_gene: TRBV28
j_gene: TRBJ2-1
d_gene: TRBD1

CDR3nt: TGTGCCAGTAGCCCGGGACAGGGGGGCTATGGCTACACCTTC
CDR3aa: CASSPGQGGYGYTF
len: 14
abundance: -
v_gene: TRBV19
j_gene: TRBJ1-2
d_gene: TRBD1